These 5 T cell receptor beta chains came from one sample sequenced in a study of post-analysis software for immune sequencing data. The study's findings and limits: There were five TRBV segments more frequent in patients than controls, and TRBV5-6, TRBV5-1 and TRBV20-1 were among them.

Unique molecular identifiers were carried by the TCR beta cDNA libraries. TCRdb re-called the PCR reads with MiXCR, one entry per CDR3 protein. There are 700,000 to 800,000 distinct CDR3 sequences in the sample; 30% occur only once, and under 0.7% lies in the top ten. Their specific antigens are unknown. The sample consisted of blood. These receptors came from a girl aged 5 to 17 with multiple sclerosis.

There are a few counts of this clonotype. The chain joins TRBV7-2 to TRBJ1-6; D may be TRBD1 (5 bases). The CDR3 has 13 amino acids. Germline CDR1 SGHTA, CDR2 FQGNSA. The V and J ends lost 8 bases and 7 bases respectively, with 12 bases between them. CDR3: CASSGTQNSPLHF. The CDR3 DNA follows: TGTGCCAGCTCCGGGACGCAGAATTCACCCCTCCACTTT.

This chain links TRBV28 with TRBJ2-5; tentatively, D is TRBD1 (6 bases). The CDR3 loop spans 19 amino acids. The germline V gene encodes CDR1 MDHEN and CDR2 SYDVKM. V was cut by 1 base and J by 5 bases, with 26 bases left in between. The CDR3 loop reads CASSLLSWVGTSARETQYF. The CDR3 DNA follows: TGTGCCAGCAGTTTATTGTCGTGGGTCGGGACATCAGCGAGGGAGACCCAGTACTTC.

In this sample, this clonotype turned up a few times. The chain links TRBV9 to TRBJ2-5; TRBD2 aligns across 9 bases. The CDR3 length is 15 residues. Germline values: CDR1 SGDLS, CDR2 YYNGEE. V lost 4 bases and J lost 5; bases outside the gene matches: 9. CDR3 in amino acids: CASSPGGLAVETQYF. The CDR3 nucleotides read TGTGCCAGCAGCCCCGGGGGACTAGCTGTGGAGACCCAGTACTTC.

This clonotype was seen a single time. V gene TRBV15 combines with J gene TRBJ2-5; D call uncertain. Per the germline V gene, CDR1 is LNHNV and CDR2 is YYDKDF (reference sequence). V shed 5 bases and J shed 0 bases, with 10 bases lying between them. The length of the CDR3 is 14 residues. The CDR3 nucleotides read TGTGCCACCAGCCCCCGCGCGAACCAAGAGACCCAGTACTTC. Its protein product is CATSPRANQETQYF.

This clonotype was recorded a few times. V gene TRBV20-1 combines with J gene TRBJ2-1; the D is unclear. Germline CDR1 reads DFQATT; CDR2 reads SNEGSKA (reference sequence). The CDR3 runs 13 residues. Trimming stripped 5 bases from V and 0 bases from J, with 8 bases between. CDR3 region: CSAPPSSYNEQFF. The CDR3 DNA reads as TGCAGTGCTCCCCCGAGCTCCTACAATGAGCAGTTCTTC.